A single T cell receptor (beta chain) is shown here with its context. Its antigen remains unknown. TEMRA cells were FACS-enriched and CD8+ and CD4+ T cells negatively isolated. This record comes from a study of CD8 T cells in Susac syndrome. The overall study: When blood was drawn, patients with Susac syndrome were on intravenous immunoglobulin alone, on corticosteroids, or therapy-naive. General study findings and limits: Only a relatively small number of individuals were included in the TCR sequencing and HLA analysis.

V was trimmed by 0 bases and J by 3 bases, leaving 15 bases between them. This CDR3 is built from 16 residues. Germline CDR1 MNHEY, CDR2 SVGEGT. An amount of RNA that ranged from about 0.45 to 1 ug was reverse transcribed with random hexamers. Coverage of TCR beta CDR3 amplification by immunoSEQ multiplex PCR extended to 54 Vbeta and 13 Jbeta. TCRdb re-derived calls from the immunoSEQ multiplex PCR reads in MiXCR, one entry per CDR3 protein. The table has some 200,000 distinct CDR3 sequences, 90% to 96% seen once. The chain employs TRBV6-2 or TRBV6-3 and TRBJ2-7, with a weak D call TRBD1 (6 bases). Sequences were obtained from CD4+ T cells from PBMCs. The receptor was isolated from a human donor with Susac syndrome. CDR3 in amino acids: CASSYSRDKAFYEQYF. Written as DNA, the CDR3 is TGTGCCAGCAGTTACTCGAGGGACAAGGCCTTCTACGAGCAGTACTTC.